This T cell receptor beta chain was captured by sequencing in a study of blood T cells in healthy people across ages. Findings and caveats of the study: TCR beta diversity per million T cells fell roughly linearly with age.

V was trimmed by 1 base and J by 6 bases, leaving 9 bases between them. The CDR3 is 13 residues long. From germline, CDR1 is SEHNR and CDR2 FQNEAQ (reference sequence). The authors ran a second PCR of about 7 to 11 cycles using a sample-barcoded 5' primer and a J-beta primer mix. Using its own MiXCR run on the 5' RACE reads, TCRdb lists one record per CDR3 protein. The data contain 1.5 million to 2 million distinct CDR3 sequences, under 30% of them singletons. This clonotype turned up a few times. What it binds is not known. The TCR comes from a woman aged 25 to 39 in good health. This chain joins TRBV7-9 and TRBJ1-2; D is perhaps TRBD1 (6 bases). Sequenced input: blood. In DNA, the CDR3 is TGTGCCAGCAGCTTAGGGGGGCAGGATGGCTACACCTTC. Translating gives CASSLGGQDGYTF.